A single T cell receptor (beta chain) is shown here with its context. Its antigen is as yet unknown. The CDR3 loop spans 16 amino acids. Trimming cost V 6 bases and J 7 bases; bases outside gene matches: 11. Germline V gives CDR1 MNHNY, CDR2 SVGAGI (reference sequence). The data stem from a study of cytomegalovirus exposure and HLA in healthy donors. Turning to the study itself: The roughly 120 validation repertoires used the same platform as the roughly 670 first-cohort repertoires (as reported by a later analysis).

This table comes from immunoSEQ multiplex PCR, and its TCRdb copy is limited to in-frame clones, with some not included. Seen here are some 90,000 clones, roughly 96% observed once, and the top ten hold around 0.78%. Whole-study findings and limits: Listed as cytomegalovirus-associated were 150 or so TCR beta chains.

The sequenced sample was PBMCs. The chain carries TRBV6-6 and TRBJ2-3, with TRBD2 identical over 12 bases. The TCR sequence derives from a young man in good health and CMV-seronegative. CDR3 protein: CASRAAVLAGGHTQYF. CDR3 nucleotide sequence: TGTGCCAGCAGAGCGGCCGTACTAGCGGGAGGCCATACGCAGTATTTT.